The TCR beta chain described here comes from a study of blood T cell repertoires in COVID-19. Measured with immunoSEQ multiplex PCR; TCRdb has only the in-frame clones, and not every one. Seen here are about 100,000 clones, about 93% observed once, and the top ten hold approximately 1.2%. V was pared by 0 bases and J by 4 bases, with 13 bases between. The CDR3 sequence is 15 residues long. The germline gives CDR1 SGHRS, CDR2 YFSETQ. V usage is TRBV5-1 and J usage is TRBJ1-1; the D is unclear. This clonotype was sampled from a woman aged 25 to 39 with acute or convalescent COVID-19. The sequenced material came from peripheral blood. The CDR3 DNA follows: TGCGCCAGCAGCTTGGTGCAGGCGTCGTCCACTGAAGCTTTCTTT. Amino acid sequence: CASSLVQASSTEAFF.